Below are 18 T cell receptor beta chains sequenced from a single sample in a study of CD8+ T cells in alopecia areata. The authors extracted RNA and reverse transcribed it into cDNA as the sequencing template. Libraries were prepared by immunoSEQ multiplex PCR; TCRdb keeps only in-frame clonotypes and omits some of them. The table has more than 95,000 clones, 40% to 55% seen once. The specimen was NKG2D-low CD8+ T cells sorted from blood. All receptors derive from a human donor with alopecia areata.

This clone was detected only a few times. The chain uses TRBV28 and TRBJ2-5; no definite D call. V was trimmed by 8 bases and J by 2 bases, leaving 12 bases between them. This CDR3 comprises 13 residues. Germline V CDR1 and CDR2: MDHEN, SYDVKM. This CDR3 is CASASMRQETQYF. DNA for the CDR3: TGTGCCAGCGCATCTATGCGGCAAGAGACCCAGTACTTC.

This CDR3 is CASSLPGQWDEQFF. CDR3 nucleotide sequence: TGCGCCAGCAGCCTGCCGGGACAATGGGATGAGCAGTTCTTC. The chain joins TRBV5-1 to TRBJ2-1, with a weak D call TRBD1 (6 bases). Germline-derived CDR1 and CDR2 are SGHRS and YFSETQ. This CDR3 is built from 14 residues. Trimming removed 4 bases at V and 8 bases at J, with 16 bases between.

The chain couples TRBV29-1 to TRBJ1-2; a possible D gene is TRBD1 (5 bases). The V and J ends lost 2 bases and 6 bases respectively, with 13 bases between them. Germline assignment: CDR1 SQVTM and CDR2 ANQGSEA. The CDR3 sequence is 13 residues long. The CDR3 sequence: CSVERGPRDGYTF. CDR3 sequence (DNA): TGCAGCGTTGAAAGGGGCCCCCGGGATGGCTACACCTTC.

This clone came up a few times. The V and J genes are TRBV29-1 and TRBJ2-1, with 8 bases fitting TRBD2. Germline assignment: CDR1 SQVTM and CDR2 ANQGSEA. The CDR3 totals 12 residues. Unmatched junction bases numbered 3, after V lost 2 bases and J lost 9 bases. CDR3 sequence reads: CSVESSGREQFF. The CDR3 DNA follows: TGCAGCGTTGAATCTAGCGGGCGTGAGCAGTTCTTC.

The chain employs TRBV29-1 and TRBJ2-3, with 10 bases fitting TRBD2. Losses at the gene ends were 0 bases for V and 8 bases for J; bases not matched to a gene: 11. Germline V gene lookup returns CDR1 SQVTM and CDR2 ANQGSEA. This CDR3 is 16 amino acids long. CDR3 sequence reads: CSVEDLSGGLVTTQYF. For the CDR3, the DNA is TGCAGCGTTGAAGATCTTAGCGGGGGGCTGGTGACTACGCAGTATTTT.

The chain recombines TRBV6-5 with TRBJ1-2; 7 nucleotides line up with TRBD1. After removal of 6 bases from V and 4 bases from J, the junction contained 5 bases not matched to a gene. CDR3 length: 13 residues. Germline V gives CDR1 MNHEY, CDR2 SVGAGI. CDR3: CASSPTGAYGYTF. In DNA, the CDR3 is TGTGCCAGCAGCCCCACAGGGGCCTATGGCTACACCTTC.

This clone was counted only a few times. The J gene is TRBJ2-5, the V gene TRBV29-1; 8 bases are shared with TRBD1. Germline loops: CDR1 SQVTM, CDR2 ANQGSEA. The CDR3 loop spans 15 amino acids. Unmatched junction bases numbered 15, after V lost 7 bases and J lost 5 bases. The CDR3 reads CSAAGTGSSMETQYF. The CDR3 DNA reads as TGCAGCGCTGCCGGGACAGGTTCTTCGATGGAGACCCAGTACTTC.

J is TRBJ1-2 and V is TRBV9; the D gene is possibly TRBD1 (6 bases). Germline CDR1 is SGDLS and CDR2 is YYNGEE. The CDR3 length is 13 residues. The ends were cut back, 1 base at V and 6 bases at J, with 10 bases in the middle. The chain's CDR3 is CASSVLTGNGYTF. The DNA for the CDR3 is TGTGCCAGCAGCGTATTAACAGGGAATGGCTACACCTTC.

In its sample, this clone was seen a few times. CDR3 sequence: CASDLGRNYGYGYTF. The CDR3 nucleotides read TGTGCCAGCGATCTCGGCAGGAACTACGGCTATGGCTACACCTTC. The chain uses TRBV6-5 and TRBJ1-2; no firm D call. The V gene's germline CDR1 is MNHEY and CDR2 SVGAGI. This CDR3 has 15 amino acids. Trimming cost V 8 bases and J 4 bases, with 20 bases left between them.

This clone appeared a few times. This sample includes further DNA sequences coding for the same CDR3. The rearrangement joins TRBV29-1 to TRBJ2-2; D remains ambiguous. Germline V gives CDR1 SQVTM, CDR2 ANQGSEA. Trimming cost V 4 bases and J 6 bases, with 6 bases left between them. The length of the CDR3 is 11 residues. The CDR3 reads CSVGPPGELFF. The CDR3, as DNA: TGCAGCGTTGGCCCCCCCGGGGAGCTGTTTTTT.

The chain has TRBV11-2 and TRBJ2-7; D tentatively fits TRBD1 or TRBD2 (5 bases each). Germline assignment: CDR1 SGHAT and CDR2 FQNNGV. The CDR3 extends over 15 amino acids. V was cut by 5 bases and J by 0 bases, with 14 bases left in between. CDR3 bases: TGTGCCAGCAGCCTACCGGGACGGCCCTCCTACGAGCAGTACTTC. This sequence encodes CASSLPGRPSYEQYF.

This clone occurred a few times. The chain employs TRBV29-1 and TRBJ2-1, with unresolved D. Germline CDR1 SQVTM, CDR2 ANQGSEA. V was pared by 0 bases and J by 6 bases, with 15 bases between. The CDR3 loop spans 15 amino acids. The CDR3 DNA reads as TGCAGCGTTGAAGAGGCAGGCCTCTCGACCAATGAGCAGTTCTTC. As protein: CSVEEAGLSTNEQFF.

The gene calls are TRBV6-5 and TRBJ2-3; possibly TRBD1 for D (5 bases). The CDR3 has 14 residues. Per the germline V gene, CDR1 is MNHEY and CDR2 is SVGAGI. The V end lost 4 bases, the J end lost 2 bases, and 10 bases lay between the germline ends. For the CDR3, the DNA is TGTGCCAGCAGTTCACAGGACGACACAGATACGCAGTATTTT. Translated, it gives CASSSQDDTDTQYF.

The rearrangement links TRBV30 to TRBJ2-1, with D tentatively TRBD2 (6 bases). This CDR3 region has 14 residues. V was shortened by 8 bases and J by 10 bases, with 24 bases between the two germline ends. The germline gives CDR1 GTSNPN, CDR2 SVGIG (reference sequence). In nucleotides, the CDR3 is TGTGCCGGGGGGACTTTGAAAGGTGGCGTAGAGCAGTTCTTC. It encodes CAGGTLKGGVEQFF.

The chain couples TRBV5-1 to TRBJ2-3; D may match TRBD1 or TRBD2 (5 bases each). V was shortened by 0 bases and J by 4 bases, with 18 bases between the two germline ends. Germline CDR1 reads SGHRS; CDR2 reads YFSETQ. The CDR3 sequence is 17 residues long. CDR3 residues: CASSLAEHQGVADTQYF. In DNA, the CDR3 is TGCGCCAGCAGCTTGGCCGAACATCAGGGAGTGGCAGATACGCAGTATTTT.

The rearrangement joins TRBV5-1 to TRBJ2-7; D may be TRBD1 or TRBD2 (6 bases each). CDR1 and CDR2 from the germline V gene are SGHRS and YFSETQ. V was shortened by 0 bases and J by 2 bases, with 15 bases between the two germline ends. The CDR3 has 16 amino acids. The CDR3 is CASSLGAGDFPYEQYF. In DNA form, the CDR3 reads TGCGCCAGCAGCTTGGGGGCAGGGGACTTCCCCTACGAGCAGTACTTC.

The CDR3 loop reads CGQGRPNTGELFF. CDR3 bases: TGTGGGCAGGGCAGACCGAACACCGGGGAGCTGTTTTTT. The rearrangement links TRBV7-2 to TRBJ2-2, with D tentatively TRBD1 (5 bases). This CDR3 is 13 amino acids long. Germline V CDR1 and CDR2: SGHTA, FQGNSA.

This clone was detected a few times. The V call is TRBV29-1, the J call TRBJ1-2, with D perhaps TRBD1 (5 bases). V lost 5 bases and J 3 bases, leaving 13 bases between the germline ends. Germline-derived CDR1 and CDR2 are SQVTM and ANQGSEA. CDR3 length equals 13 residues. This chain's CDR3 is CSVLAGGDYGYTF. CDR3 in DNA: TGCAGCGTTCTAGCGGGGGGGGACTATGGCTACACCTTC.